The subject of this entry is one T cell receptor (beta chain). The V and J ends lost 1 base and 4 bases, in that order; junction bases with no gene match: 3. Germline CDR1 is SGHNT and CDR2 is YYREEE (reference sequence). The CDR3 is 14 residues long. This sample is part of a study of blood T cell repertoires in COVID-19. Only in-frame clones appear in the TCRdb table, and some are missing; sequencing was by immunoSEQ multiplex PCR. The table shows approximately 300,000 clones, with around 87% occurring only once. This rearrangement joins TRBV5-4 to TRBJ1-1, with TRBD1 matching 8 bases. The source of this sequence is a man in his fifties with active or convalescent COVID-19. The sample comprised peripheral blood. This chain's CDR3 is CASSLRTGPTEAFF. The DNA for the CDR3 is TGTGCCAGCAGCTTGCGGACAGGGCCCACTGAAGCTTTCTTT.